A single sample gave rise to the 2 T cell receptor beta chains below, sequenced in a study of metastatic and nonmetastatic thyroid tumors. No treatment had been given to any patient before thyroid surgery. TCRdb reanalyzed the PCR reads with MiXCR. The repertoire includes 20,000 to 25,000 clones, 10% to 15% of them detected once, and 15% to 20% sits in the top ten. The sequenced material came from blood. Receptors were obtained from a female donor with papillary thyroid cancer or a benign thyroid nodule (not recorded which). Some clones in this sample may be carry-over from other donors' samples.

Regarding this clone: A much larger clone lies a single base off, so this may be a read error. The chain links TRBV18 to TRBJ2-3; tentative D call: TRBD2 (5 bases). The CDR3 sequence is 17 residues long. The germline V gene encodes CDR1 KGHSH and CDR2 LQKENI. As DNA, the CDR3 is TGTGCCAGCCCACCTAACCGACGAGGGTCCAGCACAGATACGCAGTATTTT. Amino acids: CASPPNRRGSSTDTQYF.

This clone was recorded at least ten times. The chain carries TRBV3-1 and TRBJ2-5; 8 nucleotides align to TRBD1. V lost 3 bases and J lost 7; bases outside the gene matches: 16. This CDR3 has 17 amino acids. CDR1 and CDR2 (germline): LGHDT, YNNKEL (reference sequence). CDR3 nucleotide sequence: TGTGCCAGCAGCCAGCAAAGGGGCAGGGGGCTGGTTGGGACCCAGTACTTC. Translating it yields CASSQQRGRGLVGTQYF.